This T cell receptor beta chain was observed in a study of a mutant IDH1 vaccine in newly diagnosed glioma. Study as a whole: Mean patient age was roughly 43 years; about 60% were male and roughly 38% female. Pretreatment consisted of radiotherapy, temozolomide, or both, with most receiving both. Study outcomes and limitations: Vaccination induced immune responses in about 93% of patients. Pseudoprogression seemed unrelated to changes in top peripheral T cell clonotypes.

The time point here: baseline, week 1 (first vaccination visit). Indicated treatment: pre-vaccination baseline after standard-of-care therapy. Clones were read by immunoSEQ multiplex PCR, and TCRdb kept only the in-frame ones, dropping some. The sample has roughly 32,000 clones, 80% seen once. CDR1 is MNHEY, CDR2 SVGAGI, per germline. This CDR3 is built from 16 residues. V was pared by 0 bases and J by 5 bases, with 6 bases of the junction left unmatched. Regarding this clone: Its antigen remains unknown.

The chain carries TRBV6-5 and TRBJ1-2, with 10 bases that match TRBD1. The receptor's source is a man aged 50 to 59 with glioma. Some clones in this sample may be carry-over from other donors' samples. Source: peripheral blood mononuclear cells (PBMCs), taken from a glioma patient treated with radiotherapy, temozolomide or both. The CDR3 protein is CASSYSRTGGGYGYTF. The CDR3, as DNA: TGTGCCAGCAGTTACTCAAGGACAGGGGGGGGATATGGCTACACCTTC.